The following is a T cell receptor beta chain sequence with its context. The V end was cut by 3 bases, the J end by 4 bases, with 11 bases between. Per germline, CDR1 WNHNN and CDR2 SYGVQD (reference sequence). The CDR3 spans 14 residues. These data come from a study of T cells in Graves' hyperthyroidism and ophthalmopathy. Study summary: At the time of initial diagnosis and before any treatment, peripheral blood was collected.

TCR beta CDR3 regions were amplified from RNA. HTBI primers drove first-round RT-PCR of the TCR CDR3. MiXCR was run by TCRdb on the multiplex PCR reads, yielding one entry per CDR3 protein. This table has hundreds of thousands of distinct CDR3 sequences, 15% to 20% appearing once. The hyperthyroidism patients had all been newly diagnosed, and their disease duration was under 2 months. Their ages ranged from 18 to 65 years. The authors took PBMCs from 10 ml fresh peripheral blood. This TCR was sampled from a woman in her 30s with Graves' hyperthyroidism. This chain connects TRBV10-1 to TRBJ2-3, with TRBD1 as a possible D gene (6 bases). The material sequenced was blood. CDR3 in amino acids: CASSDRGIADTQYF. The CDR3 DNA is TGCGCCAGCAGTGACAGGGGAATCGCAGATACGCAGTATTTT.